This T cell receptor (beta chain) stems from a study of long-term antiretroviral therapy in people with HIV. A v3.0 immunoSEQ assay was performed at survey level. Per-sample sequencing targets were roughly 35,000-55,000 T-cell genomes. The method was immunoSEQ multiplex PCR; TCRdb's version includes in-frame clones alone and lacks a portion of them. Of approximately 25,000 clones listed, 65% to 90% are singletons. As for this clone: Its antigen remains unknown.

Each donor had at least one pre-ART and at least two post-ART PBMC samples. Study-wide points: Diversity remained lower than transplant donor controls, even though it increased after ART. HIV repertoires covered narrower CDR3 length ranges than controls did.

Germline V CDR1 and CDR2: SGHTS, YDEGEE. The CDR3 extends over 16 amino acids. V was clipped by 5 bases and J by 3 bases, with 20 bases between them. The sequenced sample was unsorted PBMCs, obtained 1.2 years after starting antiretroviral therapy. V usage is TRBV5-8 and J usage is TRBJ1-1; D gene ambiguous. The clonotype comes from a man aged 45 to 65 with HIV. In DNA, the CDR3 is TGTGCCAGCAGTCCTAGGTGGTCTGAGTTGGACACTGAAGCTTTCTTT. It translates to CASSPRWSELDTEAFF.